This entry describes one TCR beta chain. This specimen belongs to a study of blood T cell repertoires in COVID-19. The CDR3 runs 16 residues. V was clipped by 4 bases and J by 9 bases; unmatched bases: 12. Germline values: CDR1 SNHLY, CDR2 FYNNEI. Sequencing used immunoSEQ multiplex PCR; TCRdb keeps in-frame clones, though not all of them. The table has some 290,000 clones, 85% to 90% seen once; the top ten hold around 11%. Sequenced input: peripheral blood. The sequence was obtained from a woman in her twenties or thirties with COVID-19, enrolled during active disease. This chain links TRBV2 with TRBJ2-1, with 10 bases aligning to TRBD2. Here the CDR3 reads CASSVWASGSGSEQFF. In nucleotides, the CDR3 is TGTGCCAGCAGTGTGTGGGCTAGCGGGAGTGGGAGTGAGCAGTTCTTC.